This T cell receptor (beta chain) was captured by sequencing in a study of OX40 agonist ivuxolimab in advanced cancers. Turning to the study itself: A diagnosis of hepatocellular carcinoma, melanoma, renal cell or head and neck cancer was present in dose-escalation patients. Findings and caveats of the study: The CD4+ and CD8+ T cells in the blood had expanded clonally by week 6 at 0.1 to 3.0 mg/kg.

This CDR3 has 16 residues. Per the germline V gene, CDR1 is SGHNT and CDR2 is YYREEE (reference sequence). Losses at the gene ends were 4 bases for V and 3 bases for J; bases not matched to a gene: 6. The method was immunoSEQ multiplex PCR; TCRdb's version includes in-frame clones alone and lacks a portion of them. The sample has tens of thousands of clones; about 90% are singletons. To note about this clone: What it binds is unknown.

The input for sequencing was CD4+ or CD8+ T cells sorted from blood, taken in a trial of the OX40 agonist ivuxolimab. This sequence joins TRBV5-4 and TRBJ2-7; 14 bases are a match to TRBD2. The sequence was obtained from an adult with an advanced solid tumor such as melanoma, head and neck, liver or kidney cancer. CDR3 in DNA: TGTGCCAGCAGCCTGGGACTAGCGGGGGCCGTCTACGAGCAGTACTTC. Protein product: CASSLGLAGAVYEQYF.